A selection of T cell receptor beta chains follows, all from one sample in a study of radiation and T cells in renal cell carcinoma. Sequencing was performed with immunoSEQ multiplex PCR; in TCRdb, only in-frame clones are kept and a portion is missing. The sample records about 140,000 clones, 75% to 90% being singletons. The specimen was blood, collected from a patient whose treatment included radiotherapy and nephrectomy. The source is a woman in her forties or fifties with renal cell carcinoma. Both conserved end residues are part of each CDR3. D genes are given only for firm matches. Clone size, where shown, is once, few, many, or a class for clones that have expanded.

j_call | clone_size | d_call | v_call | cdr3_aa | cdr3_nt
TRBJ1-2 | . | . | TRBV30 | CAWSPTRYNYGYTF | TGTGCCTGGAGTCCTACCCGTTATAACTATGGCTACACCTTC
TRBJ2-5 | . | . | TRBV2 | CASSRLTTQETQYF | TGTGCCAGCAGCCGCCTTACAACACAAGAGACCCAGTACTTC
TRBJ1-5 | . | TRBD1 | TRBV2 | CASSATGGRAQPQHF | TGTGCCAGCAGTGCTACAGGGGGCAGGGCTCAGCCCCAGCATTTT
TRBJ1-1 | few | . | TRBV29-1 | CSVFKGKAFF | TGCAGCGTTTTTAAGGGTAAAGCTTTCTTT
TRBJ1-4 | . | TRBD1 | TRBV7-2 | CASSQGGFVEKLFF | TGTGCCAGCAGCCAGGGGGGGTTTGTTGAAAAACTGTTTTTT
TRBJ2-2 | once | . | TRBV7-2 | CASRFGTGELFF | TGTGCCAGCAGATTCGGGACCGGGGAGCTGTTTTTT
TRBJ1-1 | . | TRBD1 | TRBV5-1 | CASSIPDRGYMNTEAFF | TGCGCCAGCAGCATCCCGGACAGGGGGTATATGAACACTGAAGCTTTCTTT
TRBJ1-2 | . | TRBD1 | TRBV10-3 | CAISDGQGAPGYTF | TGTGCCATCAGTGACGGGCAGGGGGCGCCTGGCTACACCTTC
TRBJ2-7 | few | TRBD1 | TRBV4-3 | CASSQDAGGIPYEQYF | TGCGCCAGCAGCCAAGATGCAGGGGGCATTCCCTACGAGCAGTACTTC
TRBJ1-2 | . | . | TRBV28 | CASSSPDYGYTF | TGTGCCAGCAGTTCCCCGGACTATGGCTACACCTTC
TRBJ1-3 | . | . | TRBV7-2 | CASSPGHQNSGNTIYF | TGTGCCAGCAGCCCGGGACACCAAAACTCTGGAAACACCATATATTTT
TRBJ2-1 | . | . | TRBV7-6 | CASSLGRDHRRNEQFF | TGTGCCAGCAGCTTAGGGCGGGACCATCGGAGGAATGAGCAGTTCTTC
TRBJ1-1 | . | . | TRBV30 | CAWSVRALNTEAFF | TGTGCCTGGAGTGTACGAGCCTTGAACACTGAAGCTTTCTTT
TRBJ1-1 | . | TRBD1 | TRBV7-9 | CASSLRDRGKNTEAFF | TGTGCCAGCAGCTTAAGGGACAGGGGTAAGAACACTGAAGCTTTCTTT
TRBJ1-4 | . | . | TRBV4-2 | CASSQDPVAEKLFF | TGTGCCAGCAGCCAAGATCCGGTGGCTGAAAAACTGTTTTTT
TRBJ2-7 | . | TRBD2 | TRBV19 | CASSIALTSGSYEQYF | TGTGCCAGTAGTATAGCCCTGACTAGCGGGAGCTACGAGCAGTACTTC
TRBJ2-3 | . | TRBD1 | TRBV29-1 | CSVEGDWTGGRADTQYF | TGCAGCGTTGAAGGGGACTGGACAGGGGGCCGTGCAGATACGCAGTATTTT
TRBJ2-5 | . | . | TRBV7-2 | CASSLMAGAVETQYF | TGTGCCAGCAGCTTAATGGCGGGGGCCGTGGAGACCCAGTACTTC
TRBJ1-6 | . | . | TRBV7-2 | CASSFLGPNSPLHF | TGTGCCAGCAGCTTCTTAGGACCTAATTCACCCCTCCACTTT
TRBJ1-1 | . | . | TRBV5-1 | CASSMYDRRNTEAFF | TGCGCCAGCAGCATGTACGACAGAAGGAACACTGAAGCTTTCTTT
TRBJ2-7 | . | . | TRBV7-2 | CASSLNRGSLYEQYF | TGTGCCAGCAGCTTAAACCGGGGGTCCCTCTACGAGCAGTACTTC
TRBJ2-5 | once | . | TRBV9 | CASSTGGGELWTQYF | TGTGCCAGCAGCACCGGCGGCGGGGAATTGTGGACCCAGTACTTC
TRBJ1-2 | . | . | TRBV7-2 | CASSLAAGDGYTF | TGTGCCAGCAGCTTAGCGGCAGGGGATGGCTACACCTTC
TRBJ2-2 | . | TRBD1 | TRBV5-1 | CASSRDRGLPGELFF | TGCGCCAGCAGCAGGGACAGGGGGCTTCCCGGGGAGCTGTTTTTT
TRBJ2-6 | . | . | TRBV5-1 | CASSLGATVSGANVLTF | TGCGCCAGCAGCTTGGGGGCGACGGTCTCTGGGGCCAACGTCCTGACTTTC
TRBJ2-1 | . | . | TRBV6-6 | CASSQGLSYNEQFF | TGTGCCAGCAGCCAGGGGCTTTCCTACAATGAGCAGTTCTTC
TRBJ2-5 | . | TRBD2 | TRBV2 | CASIRGLEETQYF | TGTGCCAGCATTCGGGGACTAGAGGAGACCCAGTACTTC
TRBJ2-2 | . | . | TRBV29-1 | CSVEETNTGELFF | TGCAGCGTTGAGGAAACGAACACCGGGGAGCTGTTTTTT
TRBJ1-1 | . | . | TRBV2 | CASRTDTPNTEAFF | TGTGCCAGCAGGACGGACACGCCGAACACTGAAGCTTTCTTT
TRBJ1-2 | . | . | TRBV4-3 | CASSQRGGSYTF | TGCGCCAGCAGCCAACGTGGGGGTAGCTACACCTTC
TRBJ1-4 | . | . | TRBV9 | CASSDRVTVGKLFF | TGTGCCAGCAGCGACAGGGTGACTGTTGGAAAACTGTTTTTT
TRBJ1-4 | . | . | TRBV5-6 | CASSLVSRIDEKLFF | TGTGCCAGCAGCTTGGTTTCCCGGATTGATGAAAAACTGTTTTTT
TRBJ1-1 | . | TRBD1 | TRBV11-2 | CASSFGDRGPGTEAFF | TGTGCCAGCAGCTTCGGAGACAGGGGACCGGGGACTGAAGCTTTCTTT
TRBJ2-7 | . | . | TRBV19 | CASSTSRREEQYF | TGTGCCAGTAGTACCTCCCGTCGGGAAGAGCAGTACTTC
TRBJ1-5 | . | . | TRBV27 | CASSFGGSNQPQHF | TGTGCCAGCAGTTTTGGCGGAAGCAATCAGCCCCAGCATTTT
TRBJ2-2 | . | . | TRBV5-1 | CASSPRTGNTGELFF | TGCGCCAGCAGCCCCCGGACGGGGAACACCGGGGAGCTGTTTTTT
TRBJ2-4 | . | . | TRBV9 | CASSVGSAKNIQYF | TGTGCCAGCAGCGTGGGGTCGGCCAAAAACATTCAGTACTTC